A selection of T cell receptor beta chains follows, all from one sample in a study of control samples from healthy donors and cancer patients. The method was immunoSEQ multiplex PCR; TCRdb's version includes in-frame clones alone and lacks a portion of them. The sample carries roughly 92,000 clones, about 89% recorded once. The source material was blood. These receptors were taken from a woman aged 60-75 years in good health. The CDR3 runs from the conserved cysteine through the conserved F or W. The D gene is left open where the match is weak. Size tells how often a clone was seen (once, few, many) or the class of an expanded clone, and some rows leave it out.

V: TRBV2
size: .
D: .
J: TRBJ1-2
DNA: TGTGCCAGCTCAGGCTACACCTTC
CDR3: CASSGYTF

V: TRBV3-1/TRBV3-2
size: .
D: .
J: TRBJ1-5
DNA: TGTGCCAGCAGCCTCTCCGGGCAGCCCCAGCATTTT
CDR3: CASSLSGQPQHF

V: TRBV3-1/TRBV3-2
size: .
D: TRBD2
J: TRBJ2-5
DNA: TGTGCCAGCAGCCCATCCTCTGGAGCGGGGGGGGAAGAGACCCAGTACTTC
CDR3: CASSPSSGAGGEETQYF

V: TRBV18
size: .
D: TRBD2
J: TRBJ2-1
DNA: TGTGCCAGCCACTTCGGGAGCGGGGGGGCAGATGAGCAGTTCTTC
CDR3: CASHFGSGGADEQFF

V: TRBV3-1/TRBV3-2
size: .
D: .
J: TRBJ1-2
DNA: TGTGCCAGCAGCCAAGATTGGGCAGGGGAGAACTATGGCTACACCTTC
CDR3: CASSQDWAGENYGYTF

V: TRBV4-2
size: .
D: TRBD2
J: TRBJ2-5
DNA: TGTGCCAGCAGCCCCCAACCGACTAGCGAGGGGGGGGAGACCCAGTACTTC
CDR3: CASSPQPTSEGGETQYF

V: TRBV12-5
size: .
D: TRBD1
J: TRBJ1-1
DNA: TGTGCTAGTGGTTTGCCTGGGACAGCCGAAGCTTTCTTT
CDR3: CASGLPGTAEAFF

V: TRBV27
size: .
D: .
J: TRBJ2-1
DNA: TGTGCCAGCAGTTTATGGGGCAGGGGCGTCGATGAGCAGTTCTTC
CDR3: CASSLWGRGVDEQFF

V: TRBV11-3
size: .
D: .
J: TRBJ1-3
DNA: TGTGCCAGCAGCTTAATGTCAGGGATGAGAAACACCATATATTTT
CDR3: CASSLMSGMRNTIYF

V: TRBV11-2
size: .
D: .
J: TRBJ1-2
DNA: TGTGCCAGCAGCTTAGTTCGGGGCACACGCTATAACTATGGCTACACCTTC
CDR3: CASSLVRGTRYNYGYTF

V: TRBV24-1
size: .
D: .
J: TRBJ2-3
DNA: TGTGCCACCAGTGATTACAGGGGAGGTACAGATACGCAGTATTTT
CDR3: CATSDYRGGTDTQYF

V: TRBV11-1
size: .
D: .
J: TRBJ2-5
DNA: TGTGCCAGCAGCTTTTCAGGGTTTAGCGAGGAGACCCAGTACTTC
CDR3: CASSFSGFSEETQYF

V: TRBV27
size: .
D: .
J: TRBJ2-5
DNA: TGTGCCAGCAGTTCCTCACCAAAGCGGTCGGTACGAGAGACCCAGTACTTC
CDR3: CASSSSPKRSVRETQYF

V: TRBV3-1/TRBV3-2
size: .
D: .
J: TRBJ1-5
DNA: TGTGCCAGCAGCCACAGGGGTAGCAATCAGCCCCAGCATTTT
CDR3: CASSHRGSNQPQHF

V: TRBV29-1
size: .
D: .
J: TRBJ2-2
DNA: TGCAGCGTTTCCGACAGGCCCACCGGGGAGCTGTTTTTT
CDR3: CSVSDRPTGELFF

V: TRBV6-6
size: .
D: .
J: TRBJ2-1
DNA: TGTGCCAGCAGTCGACAGACCCCTGAGGATGAGCAGTTCTTC
CDR3: CASSRQTPEDEQFF

V: TRBV6-5
size: .
D: .
J: TRBJ1-5
DNA: TGTGCCAGCAGTTACGGGCAGGGCCTCAATCAGCCCCAGCATTTT
CDR3: CASSYGQGLNQPQHF

V: TRBV24-1
size: .
D: TRBD1
J: TRBJ2-2
DNA: TGTGCCACCAGCGGGACAGCGAACACCGGGGAGCTGTTTTTT
CDR3: CATSGTANTGELFF

V: TRBV7-2
size: .
D: TRBD2
J: TRBJ2-7
DNA: TGTGCCAGCAGCTTAGGACTAGCGGGGAGGGGCGAGCAGTACTTC
CDR3: CASSLGLAGRGEQYF

V: TRBV7-8
size: .
D: .
J: TRBJ1-6
DNA: TGTGCCAGCAGCTTAGAGCGGGGGCGGTTTAGGTCCTATAATTCACCCCTCCACTTT
CDR3: CASSLERGRFRSYNSPLHF

V: TRBV5-6
size: .
D: TRBD1
J: TRBJ2-7
DNA: TGTGCCAGCAGCTTGGCAGGACAGGGTCACTACGAGCAGTACTTC
CDR3: CASSLAGQGHYEQYF

V: TRBV15
size: .
D: TRBD1
J: TRBJ1-4
DNA: TGTGCCACCAGCGACCGACAGGGAGGATTCGAAAAACTGTTTTTT
CDR3: CATSDRQGGFEKLFF

V: TRBV28
size: .
D: .
J: TRBJ2-1
DNA: TGTGCCAGCAGCACGGGTCTCCAGAGGAATGAGCAGTTCTTC
CDR3: CASSTGLQRNEQFF

V: TRBV19
size: .
D: .
J: TRBJ1-2
DNA: TGTGCCAGTATAGGGCGGATTGTCTATGGCTACACCTTC
CDR3: CASIGRIVYGYTF

V: TRBV2
size: .
D: .
J: TRBJ2-5
DNA: TGTGCCAGCAGTGAACAACAGCAAGAGACCCAGTACTTC
CDR3: CASSEQQQETQYF

V: TRBV27
size: .
D: TRBD1
J: TRBJ1-1
DNA: TGTGCCAGCAGTCCTGACCGGGACAGGGGAGCTGAAGCTTTCTTT
CDR3: CASSPDRDRGAEAFF

V: TRBV19
size: .
D: .
J: TRBJ2-7
DNA: TGTGCCAGTAGTATCTTCGCGGGAGGACAGGGCTATGCGCAGTACTTC
CDR3: CASSIFAGGQGYAQYF

V: TRBV18
size: .
D: TRBD1
J: TRBJ1-2
DNA: TGTGCCAGCTCCCTGAACAGGGGGGCGGAATATGGCTACACCTTC
CDR3: CASSLNRGAEYGYTF

V: TRBV6-5
size: .
D: .
J: TRBJ2-7
DNA: TGTGCCACGAAGGACACTGGCCCCTACGAGCAGTACTTC
CDR3: CATKDTGPYEQYF

V: TRBV3-1/TRBV3-2
size: .
D: .
J: TRBJ1-1
DNA: TGTGCCAGCAGCACACAGGGAGGTGGCACTGAAGCTTTCTTT
CDR3: CASSTQGGGTEAFF

V: TRBV19
size: once
D: TRBD2
J: TRBJ2-2
DNA: TGTGCCAGTAAAAAAGGCGGGGGGGCCTTTGGTGGCACCGGGGAGCTGTTTTTT
CDR3: CASKKGGGAFGGTGELFF

V: TRBV2
size: .
D: TRBD1
J: TRBJ2-2
DNA: TGTGCCAGCAGTGAGGACAGACAGGGGGCCGGGGAGCTGTTTTTT
CDR3: CASSEDRQGAGELFF

V: TRBV9
size: .
D: TRBD2
J: TRBJ2-7
DNA: TGTGCCAGCAGCGTGGGTAGCGGGGGGAGCTCCTACGAGCAGTACTTC
CDR3: CASSVGSGGSSYEQYF

V: TRBV4-1
size: .
D: .
J: TRBJ2-1
DNA: TGCGCCAGCAGCCAAGCAGTGGCTTACCTCTCCTACAATGAGCAGTTCTTC
CDR3: CASSQAVAYLSYNEQFF

V: TRBV3-1/TRBV3-2
size: .
D: TRBD2
J: TRBJ2-7
DNA: TGTGCCAGCAGCCAAGGGGGACTAGCGGATTACGAGCAGTACTTC
CDR3: CASSQGGLADYEQYF

V: TRBV10-1
size: few
D: .
J: TRBJ2-1
DNA: TGCGCCACCTCCGGGGGCCCCAGATCAAATGAGCAGTTCTTC
CDR3: CATSGGPRSNEQFF

V: TRBV19
size: .
D: TRBD1
J: TRBJ1-3
DNA: TGTGCCAGTAGTCCGACAGGGAATTCTGGAAACACCATATATTTT
CDR3: CASSPTGNSGNTIYF

V: TRBV30
size: .
D: .
J: TRBJ2-5
DNA: TGTGCCTGGAGTGTGGGGTCCGCTATACTACAAGAGACCCAGTACTTC
CDR3: CAWSVGSAILQETQYF

V: TRBV5-1
size: .
D: .
J: TRBJ1-5
DNA: TGCGCCAGCAGCCCTACACCGGGGGCAGGGAGCAATCAGCCCCAGCATTTT
CDR3: CASSPTPGAGSNQPQHF

V: TRBV4-2
size: .
D: .
J: TRBJ1-4
DNA: TGTGCCAGCAGCCAAGAGGGGCGTGAAAAACTGTTTTTT
CDR3: CASSQEGREKLFF

V: TRBV11-2
size: .
D: .
J: TRBJ1-6
DNA: TGTGCCAGCAGCTTAGCCGGAAAATATAATTCACCCCTCCACTTT
CDR3: CASSLAGKYNSPLHF

V: TRBV6-6
size: .
D: TRBD1
J: TRBJ1-1
DNA: TGTGCCAGCAACGATCCGGGACAGGGTTTGACTGAAGCTTTCTTT
CDR3: CASNDPGQGLTEAFF

V: TRBV6-5
size: .
D: .
J: TRBJ1-3
DNA: TGTGCCAGCAGTTCACAGGGACTTGGAGATAACACCATATATTTT
CDR3: CASSSQGLGDNTIYF

V: TRBV19
size: .
D: .
J: TRBJ1-2
DNA: TGTGCCAGTACTGAGGGACGGATCTTCTATGGCTACACCTTC
CDR3: CASTEGRIFYGYTF

V: TRBV3-1/TRBV3-2
size: .
D: .
J: TRBJ1-5
DNA: TGTGCCAGCAGCCAAGGCGAGGGCTTATGGCCCCAGCATTTT
CDR3: CASSQGEGLWPQHF

V: TRBV3-1/TRBV3-2
size: once
D: .
J: TRBJ1-2
DNA: TGTGCCAGCAGCCTGAGGGGAGATTTTGACTATGGCTACACCTTC
CDR3: CASSLRGDFDYGYTF

V: TRBV5-8
size: .
D: .
J: TRBJ2-7
DNA: TGTGCCAGCACCGTGTCCTACGAGCAGTACTTC
CDR3: CASTVSYEQYF

V: TRBV27
size: once
D: TRBD1
J: TRBJ2-7
DNA: TGTGCCAGCACCTCAGGGGGCGCAGAGCAGTACTTC
CDR3: CASTSGGAEQYF

V: TRBV6-2/TRBV6-3
size: few
D: TRBD2
J: TRBJ2-1
DNA: TGTGCCAGCAGCCCAGTAGCGGGAGGTTACAATGAGCAGTTCTTC
CDR3: CASSPVAGGYNEQFF

V: TRBV25-1
size: few
D: .
J: TRBJ2-7
DNA: TGTGCCAGCAGTGAATCCGGGGATGGCTACGAGCAGTACTTC
CDR3: CASSESGDGYEQYF

V: TRBV24-1
size: .
D: TRBD1
J: TRBJ2-3
DNA: TGTGCCACCAGTGATTTAGGAGGCACAGGGGGTAGCACAGATACGCAGTATTTT
CDR3: CATSDLGGTGGSTDTQYF

V: TRBV19
size: .
D: .
J: TRBJ2-7
DNA: TGTGCCAGTAGTGGGTCCGGGGCTAGGGCTTCCTACGAGCAGTACTTC
CDR3: CASSGSGARASYEQYF

V: TRBV30
size: once
D: .
J: TRBJ2-1
DNA: TGTGCCTGGACGGGGTGGGACGCCTACAATGAGCAGTTCTTC
CDR3: CAWTGWDAYNEQFF

V: TRBV4-1
size: .
D: TRBD1
J: TRBJ1-3
DNA: TGCGCCAGCAGCCAAGTTCTTTCGCGGACAGGGGGAATTGGAAACACCATATATTTT
CDR3: CASSQVLSRTGGIGNTIYF

V: TRBV6-5
size: .
D: TRBD2
J: TRBJ2-3
DNA: TGTGCCAGCAGCGGGGGGGCACAAGATACGCAGTATTTT
CDR3: CASSGGAQDTQYF

V: TRBV2
size: .
D: .
J: TRBJ1-1
DNA: TGTGCCAGCAGTACCGGGACCCCCAACACTGAAGCTTTCTTT
CDR3: CASSTGTPNTEAFF

V: TRBV3-1/TRBV3-2
size: .
D: TRBD1
J: TRBJ1-6
DNA: TGTGCCAGCAGCCAAGATGCTGACAGGGCGAGGGGTTCACCCCTCCACTTT
CDR3: CASSQDADRARGSPLHF

V: TRBV19
size: .
D: .
J: TRBJ2-7
DNA: TGTGCCAGTAGTACCTGGCGGTCCTATTCCTACGAGCAGTACTTC
CDR3: CASSTWRSYSYEQYF

V: TRBV30
size: .
D: .
J: TRBJ1-2
DNA: TGTGCCTGGAGTGTCGGAACAGGGACAGGCTACACCTTC
CDR3: CAWSVGTGTGYTF

V: TRBV7-9
size: .
D: .
J: TRBJ1-1
DNA: TGTGCCAGCAGCTCCATGACAGGGAACACTGAAGCTTTCTTT
CDR3: CASSSMTGNTEAFF